These 28 T cell receptor beta chains originate from one sample sequenced in a study of blood T cell repertoires in COVID-19. This table comes from immunoSEQ multiplex PCR, and its TCRdb copy is limited to in-frame clones, with some not included. The table records 64,000 or so clones, 80% to 90% of them present only once. Input material: peripheral blood. The receptor set was obtained from a man between 35 and 55 years old with acute or convalescent COVID-19.

V usage is TRBV29-1 and J usage is TRBJ1-4; TRBD1 matches at 8 bases. CDR3 length: 14 residues. The trim removed 6 bases at V and 7 bases at J, leaving 10 bases unmatched. The germline V gene encodes CDR1 SQVTM and CDR2 ANQGSEA. In nucleotides, the CDR3 is TGCAGCGTCACTCTGACAGGGGCAAGTGAAAAACTGTTTTTT. Encoded protein: CSVTLTGASEKLFF.

A word on this clone: The germline gene is not matched at one end of the junction; a read error may be the cause. The rearrangement joins TRBV11-3 to TRBJ1-3; D unresolved. CDR1 and CDR2 from the germline V gene are SGHNT and YENEEA. This CDR3 spans 11 amino acids. CDR3 DNA sequence: TGTGCCAGCAGCGAGAGAAACGCCATATATTTT. It is translated as CASSERNAIYF.

This sequence joins TRBV18 and TRBJ2-7; 7 bases are shared with TRBD2. The CDR3 sequence is 16 residues long. Germline V lookup: CDR1 KGHSH, CDR2 LQKENI. After removal of 2 bases from V and 1 base from J, the junction contained 8 bases not matched to a gene. The DNA of the CDR3 is TGTGCCAGCTCACCATACGGACTAGTCACGTCCTACGAGCAGTACTTC. Protein product: CASSPYGLVTSYEQYF.

This clone has just a few counts. The chain employs TRBV28 and TRBJ2-7, with D maybe TRBD1 (6 bases). The CDR3 is made up of 13 amino acids. Germline lookup yields CDR1 MDHEN and CDR2 SYDVKM. V was clipped by 5 bases and J by 7 bases, with 15 bases between them. Here the CDR3 DNA reads TGTGCCAGCAGTCCCACCCCAGGGGAGGAGCAGTACTTC. Translation gives CASSPTPGEEQYF.

The chain uses TRBV5-1 and TRBJ2-2, with 9 bases fitting TRBD1. CDR1 is SGHRS and CDR2 is YFSETQ in the germline V gene. The CDR3 runs 19 residues. The V and J ends lost 5 bases and 6 bases, in that order; junction bases with no gene match: 20. The CDR3 here is CASSYDSPLRDRDPGELFF. The CDR3 DNA reads TGCGCCAGCAGTTATGACTCGCCACTTCGGGACAGGGATCCCGGGGAGCTGTTTTTT.

The genes are TRBV10-3 and TRBJ2-1; 11 bases agree with TRBD2. This CDR3 region has 15 residues. With V trimmed by 6 bases and J by 6 bases, 7 bases remained unmatched. CDR1 and CDR2 (germline): ENHRY, SYGVKD. CDR3 coding DNA: TGTGCCATCAGGGAAAATAGCGGGGGGGCCAATGAGCAGTTCTTC. This translates into CAIRENSGGANEQFF.

This clone was counted a single time. The chain's CDR3 is CASSSPGRYNEQFF. The CDR3 bases are TGTGCCAGCAGCTCCCCAGGGCGGTACAATGAGCAGTTCTTC. The chain joins TRBV7-2 to TRBJ2-1; possible D gene TRBD1, 5 bases. The CDR3 length is 14 residues. V lost 4 bases and J 4 bases, leaving 11 bases between the germline ends. Germline V gene sequence: CDR1 SGHTA, CDR2 FQGNSA.

This chain joins TRBV6-6 and TRBJ2-5; D might be TRBD2 (6 bases). CDR1 is MNHNY, CDR2 SVGAGI, per germline (reference sequence). V dropped 1 base and J dropped 5 bases, with 8 bases sitting between them. The CDR3 covers 13 residues. CDR3: CASSYWGRETQYF. CDR3 sequence (DNA): TGTGCCAGCAGTTACTGGGGGAGGGAGACCCAGTACTTC.

The rearrangement links TRBV5-4 to TRBJ2-2; 10 bases match TRBD1. Germline V gives CDR1 SGHNT, CDR2 YYREEE (reference sequence). With V trimmed by 4 bases and J by 4 bases, 4 bases remained unmatched. There are 15 residues in the CDR3. CDR3 nucleotides: TGTGCCAGCAGCCCCGGACAGGGGGTCACCGGGGAGCTGTTTTTT. Its protein is CASSPGQGVTGELFF.

This chain uses TRBV30 with TRBJ2-7; TRBD1 is a possible D gene (6 bases). The V gene's germline CDR1 is GTSNPN and CDR2 SVGIG (reference sequence). This CDR3 has 12 residues. Deletions cut 3 bases from V and 4 bases from J, with 10 bases between. CDR3 amino acids: CAWRRDKYEQYF. The CDR3 DNA is TGTGCCTGGAGGAGGGACAAGTACGAGCAGTACTTC.

The chain employs TRBV7-9 and TRBJ2-7; TRBD2 matches 9 bases. The CDR3 consists of 14 residues. With 3 bases clipped from V and 6 bases from J, the junction kept 6 bases outside the gene matches. Germline loops: CDR1 SEHNR, CDR2 FQNEAQ (reference sequence). CDR3 in DNA: TGTGCCAGCAGCTTGGCGGGGGGGCCCGGCGAGCAGTACTTC. Translated: CASSLAGGPGEQYF.

The V gene is TRBV2, the J gene TRBJ2-7, with 7 bases matching TRBD1. This CDR3 is 14 amino acids long. Germline V gene sequence: CDR1 SNHLY, CDR2 FYNNEI. Trimming at V came to 0 bases and at J to 10 bases, leaving 9 bases not matched to a gene. The CDR3 bases are TGTGCCAGCAGTGAAGCTCGGACAGGATTGGAACAGTACTTC. It yields the protein CASSEARTGLEQYF. Filled out from reference TRBV2 and TRBJ2-7, the complete variable domain reads EPEVTQTPSHQVTQMGQEVILRCVPISNHLYFYWYRQILGQKVEFLVSFYNNEISEKSEIFDDQFSVERPDGSNFTLKIRSTKLEDSAMYFCASSEARTGLEQYFGPGTRLTVT.

The genes are TRBV3-1 (or the pseudogene TRBV3-2) and TRBJ1-2; D remains unclear. The germline V gene encodes CDR1 LGHDT and CDR2 YNNKEL (reference sequence). V was trimmed by 3 bases and J by 6 bases, leaving 11 bases between them. The CDR3 sequence is 13 residues long. The CDR3 DNA sequence: TGTGCCAGCAGCCAGGGAGGGAGAAATGGCTACACCTTC. It encodes CASSQGGRNGYTF.

V is TRBV19 and J is TRBJ2-5; 9 bases line up with TRBD1. V trimming: 5 bases; J trimming: 4 bases; junction bases outside the gene matches: 11. The CDR3 spans 16 residues. Germline CDR1 LNHDA, CDR2 SQIVND (reference sequence). The chain's CDR3 is CASSPLRDRDGETQYF. CDR3 nucleotide sequence: TGTGCCAGTAGTCCACTCCGGGACAGGGATGGAGAGACCCAGTACTTC.

This clone appeared a few times. The V gene is TRBV29-1, the J gene TRBJ1-1, with D possibly being TRBD1 (5 bases). The germline V gene has CDR1 SQVTM and CDR2 ANQGSEA. Trimming left V 5 bases short and J 4 bases short, with 11 bases between. This CDR3 spans 12 amino acids. As DNA, the CDR3 is TGCAGCGTTCAGGGAGGGACCACTGAAGCTTTCTTT. Amino acids: CSVQGGTTEAFF.

With regard to this clone: A read error may produce the germline difference seen at one junction end. The V and J genes are TRBV6-1 and TRBJ2-7; D may be TRBD2 (5 bases). The CDR3 consists of 13 residues. From germline, CDR1 is MNHNS and CDR2 SASEGT. The chain's CDR3 is CASSENRGYGQYF. CDR3 DNA sequence: TGTGCCAGCAGTGAAAATCGGGGATACGGGCAGTACTTC.

The genes are TRBV4-1 and TRBJ2-2, with D maybe TRBD1 (5 bases). CDR1 is MGHRA, CDR2 YSYEKL, per germline. This CDR3 contains 16 residues. Deletions cut 0 bases from V and 2 bases from J, with 10 bases between. The CDR3 sequence is CASSQDRTLNTGELFF. In DNA, the CDR3 is TGCGCCAGCAGCCAAGACAGGACACTTAACACCGGGGAGCTGTTTTTT.

This chain connects TRBV7-2 to TRBJ2-3, with 7 nucleotides matching TRBD2. The CDR3 has 17 amino acids. Germline V gene data show CDR1 as SGHTA and CDR2 as FQGNSA. Trimming took 2 bases from V and 1 from J; bases not matched to a gene: 9. For the CDR3, the DNA is TGTGCCAGCAGCTTAAACCCCCCTAGCGGAGGCACAGATACGCAGTATTTT. Protein sequence: CASSLNPPSGGTDTQYF. The full variable domain, with the rest looked up from reference TRBV7-2 and TRBJ2-3, is GAGVSQSPSNKVTEKGKDVELRCDPISGHTALYWYRQSLGQGLEFLIYFQGNSAPDKSGLPSDRFSAERTGGSVSTLTIQRTQQEDSAVYLCASSLNPPSGGTDTQYFGPGTRLTVL.

The chain recombines TRBV11-3 with TRBJ1-1, with TRBD1 matching 12 bases. The CDR3 is 16 amino acids. Germline V gene lookup returns CDR1 SGHNT and CDR2 YENEEA. The V segment lost 5 bases and the J segment 6 bases; nucleotides outside the gene matches: 10. Here the CDR3 reads CASSTRDRGLISEAFF. In nucleotides, the CDR3 is TGTGCCAGCAGCACACGGGACAGGGGGCTTATTTCTGAAGCTTTCTTT.

The rearrangement joins TRBV29-1 to TRBJ1-1, with 8 bases lining up with TRBD1. Germline CDR1 and CDR2: SQVTM and ANQGSEA. Losses at the gene ends were 0 bases for V and 11 bases for J; bases not matched to a gene: 8. The CDR3 loop spans 13 amino acids. The DNA for the CDR3 is TGCAGCGTTGAAGATTCGACAGGGGTGAGGGCTTTCTTT. It encodes CSVEDSTGVRAFF. The full variable domain, with the rest looked up from reference TRBV29-1 and TRBJ1-1, is SAVISQKPSRDICQRGTSLTIQCQVDSQVTMMFWYRQQPGQSLTLIATANQGSEATYESGFVIDKFPISRPNLTFSTLTVSNMSPEDSSIYLCSVEDSTGVRAFFGQGTRLTVV.

The gene calls are TRBV19 and TRBJ1-2, with 7 bases matching TRBD1. Germline lookup yields CDR1 LNHDA and CDR2 SQIVND (reference sequence). This CDR3 spans 12 amino acids. J lost 4 bases, V lost 6 bases, and 2 bases had no gene match. The CDR3 sequence is CASRRTGYGYTF. The CDR3 DNA sequence: TGTGCCAGTAGACGGACAGGCTATGGCTACACCTTC.

The V gene is TRBV10-2, the J gene TRBJ1-2; D is undetermined. CDR3 length: 17 residues. V was clipped by 2 bases and J by 3 bases, with 19 bases between them. The V gene's germline CDR1 is WSHSY and CDR2 SAAADI. For the CDR3, the DNA is TGCGCCAGCAGTGAGAGGACTCCCGGAAAGAGAGACTATGGCTACACCTTC. It encodes CASSERTPGKRDYGYTF.

The chain couples TRBV30 to TRBJ2-2; 7 bases match TRBD2. This CDR3 spans 13 amino acids. V lost 5 bases to trimming and J lost 4 bases; unmatched junction nucleotides: 4. Germline V lookup: CDR1 GTSNPN, CDR2 SVGIG (reference sequence). This CDR3 is CAWRSSGTGELFF. The CDR3 DNA reads as TGTGCCTGGCGGTCTAGCGGCACCGGGGAGCTGTTTTTT.

This chain connects TRBV28 to TRBJ1-2; TRBD1 is a possible D gene (6 bases). CDR1 and CDR2 (germline): MDHEN, SYDVKM. V was pared by 3 bases and J by 0 bases, with 11 bases between. The length of the CDR3 is 15 residues. This CDR3 is CASSLVAGANYGYTF. The CDR3 DNA is TGTGCCAGCAGTTTGGTAGCAGGGGCTAACTATGGCTACACCTTC.

V is TRBV29-1 and J is TRBJ1-2, with D possibly being TRBD1 (6 bases). Germline CDR1 SQVTM, CDR2 ANQGSEA. There are 14 residues in the CDR3. Trimming cost V 6 bases and J 0 bases, with 14 bases left between them. The CDR3 DNA follows: TGCAGCGTCATCGGACAGACTACTAACTATGGCTACACCTTC. Translation gives CSVIGQTTNYGYTF. The full variable domain, with the rest looked up from reference TRBV29-1 and TRBJ1-2, is SAVISQKPSRDICQRGTSLTIQCQVDSQVTMMFWYRQQPGQSLTLIATANQGSEATYESGFVIDKFPISRPNLTFSTLTVSNMSPEDSSIYLCSVIGQTTNYGYTFGSGTRLTVV.

The chain is built from TRBV5-1 and TRBJ1-1; D gene ambiguous. CDR3 length equals 11 residues. V was shortened by 6 bases and J by 1 base, with 4 bases between the two germline ends. Germline lookup yields CDR1 SGHRS and CDR2 YFSETQ. The CDR3: CASTQNTEAFF. The CDR3 nucleotides are TGCGCCAGCACCCAGAACACTGAAGCTTTCTTT.

The rearrangement uses TRBV23-1 and TRBJ2-7; perhaps TRBD2 as D (5 bases). TRBV23-1 is designated an ORF whose function remains uncertain. The CDR3 has 17 residues. The germline V and J ends were trimmed by 2 bases and 2 bases, with 19 bases remaining between them. CDR3 in DNA: TGCGCCAGCAGTCAAAGCCGTCGAGGAGGAAAGACCTACGAGCAGTACTTC. Its protein product is CASSQSRRGGKTYEQYF.

The chain carries TRBV7-8 and TRBJ1-4; D possibly corresponds to TRBD1 (6 bases). CDR3 length: 14 residues. Germline CDR1 reads SGHVS; CDR2 reads FQNEAQ. Trimming took off 5 bases at V and 6 bases at J, with 13 bases between the two ends. The CDR3, as DNA: TGTGCCAGCAGCGGGGGCCAAGGTTATGAAAAACTGTTTTTT. Translation: CASSGGQGYEKLFF.